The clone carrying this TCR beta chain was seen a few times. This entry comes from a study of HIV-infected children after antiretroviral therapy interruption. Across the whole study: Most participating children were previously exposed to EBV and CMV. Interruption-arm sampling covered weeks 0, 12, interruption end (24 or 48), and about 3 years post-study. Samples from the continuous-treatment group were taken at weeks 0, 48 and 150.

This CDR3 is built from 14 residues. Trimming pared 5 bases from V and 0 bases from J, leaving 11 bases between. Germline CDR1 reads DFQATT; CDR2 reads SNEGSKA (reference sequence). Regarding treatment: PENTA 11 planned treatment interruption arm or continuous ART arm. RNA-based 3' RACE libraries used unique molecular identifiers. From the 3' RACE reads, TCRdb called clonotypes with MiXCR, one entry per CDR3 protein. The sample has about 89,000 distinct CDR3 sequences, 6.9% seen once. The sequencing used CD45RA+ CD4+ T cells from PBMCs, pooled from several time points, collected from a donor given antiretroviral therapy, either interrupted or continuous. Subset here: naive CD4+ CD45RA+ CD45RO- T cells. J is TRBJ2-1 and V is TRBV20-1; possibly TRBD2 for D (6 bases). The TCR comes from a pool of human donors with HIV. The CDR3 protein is CSAAGLISYNEQFF. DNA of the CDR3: TGCAGTGCTGCGGGACTCATCTCCTACAATGAGCAGTTCTTC.